These T cell receptor beta chains were read from a single sample in a study of CD8+CD57+ T cells in acquired aplastic anemia. TCRdb processed the reads anew with MiXCR; each CDR3 protein has one entry. Of around 200,000 distinct CDR3 sequences in the sample, approximately 60% were seen once. Sequencing was done on a sample of sorted CD4+, CD8+, or CD8+CD57+ T cells (not recorded which) from PBMCs. Receptors were obtained from a human donor with aplastic anemia. Both conserved end residues are part of each CDR3. The order of the fields is D gene, V gene, J gene, clone size, CDR3 DNA, CDR3 protein. A D gene is named only where the DNA matches it firmly. Clone size appears in some rows only: once, few, many, or a class for an expanded clone.

>-|TRBV9|TRBJ1-1|few
TGTGCCAGCAGCGTAGCTTCGTCCACTGAAGCTTTCTTT
CASSVASSTEAFF
>-|TRBV12-3/TRBV12-4|TRBJ1-1|-
TGTGCCAGCAGTTTAGCAGGGATGAAGACTGAAGCTTTCTTT
CASSLAGMKTEAFF
>-|TRBV14|TRBJ2-3|many
TGTGCCAGCAGCCAAACCAGTGCCATCACAGATACGCAGTATTTT
CASSQTSAITDTQYF
>TRBD2|TRBV14|TRBJ2-5|few
TGTGCCAGCACCCTAGCGGGGAGGGAAGAGACCCAGTACTTC
CASTLAGREETQYF
>-|TRBV7-9|TRBJ1-2|-
TGTGCCAGCAGCTTAGGACAGCTCTATGGCTACACCTTC
CASSLGQLYGYTF
>-|TRBV20-1|TRBJ1-5|-
TGCAGTGCCGCCCGGGGGCTTGATCAGCCCCAGCATTTT
CSAARGLDQPQHF
>-|TRBV24-1|TRBJ2-3|-
TGTGCCACCAGGGGGGCCAGCACAGATACGCAGTATTTT
CATRGASTDTQYF
>TRBD2|TRBV9|TRBJ2-2|many
TGTGCCAGCAGCGGGACTAGCGGCGGCGGGGAGCTGTTTTTT
CASSGTSGGGELFF
>-|TRBV29-1|TRBJ2-2|-
TGCAGCCTCGTGGGGGAGGCCGGGGAGCTGTTTTTT
CSLVGEAGELFF
>-|TRBV7-9|TRBJ2-3|-
TGTGCCAGCAGCGCGGGGGCTTCGGGAACAGATACGCAGTATTTT
CASSAGASGTDTQYF
>-|TRBV4-1|TRBJ2-5|-
TGCGCCAGCAGCCAAGTCCCTAGAAAAGAGACCCAGTACTTC
CASSQVPRKETQYF
>TRBD1|TRBV24-1|TRBJ2-3|-
TGTGCCACCAGTGATCCAGGGGGAACTAGCACAGATACGCAGTATTTT
CATSDPGGTSTDTQYF
>-|TRBV7-2|TRBJ1-3|once
TGTGCCAGCAGCTTGCGCCTGACTGGAAACACCATATATTTT
CASSLRLTGNTIYF
>-|TRBV7-2|TRBJ2-1|-
TGTGCCAGCAACTCGGGAACCAATGAGCAGTTCTTC
CASNSGTNEQFF
>TRBD1|TRBV10-3|TRBJ1-1|once
TGTGCCATCAGTTCAACAGGGGCAGACACTGTAGCTTTCTTT
CAISSTGADTVAFF
>TRBD2|TRBV7-3|TRBJ2-5|once
TGTGCCAGCAGCTTAACTCGTACGACTATGGGACTAGCGGGAGGAGAGACCCAGTACTTC
CASSLTRTTMGLAGGETQYF
>TRBD1|TRBV12-3/TRBV12-4|TRBJ2-1|-
TGTGCCAGCAGTTATGCCCTCTTGACAGGGTATGGGCAGTTCTTC
CASSYALLTGYGQFF
>-|TRBV19|TRBJ1-3|few
TGTGCCAGTAGTATTGGGTTCGGGCCTGGAAACACCATATATTTT
CASSIGFGPGNTIYF
>-|TRBV7-9|TRBJ2-1|-
TGTGCCAGCAGCTTTAGTGACTCGTCCTACAATGAGCAGTTCTTC
CASSFSDSSYNEQFF
>-|TRBV15|TRBJ1-2|-
TGTGCCACCAGCAGAGATCTTCCTCACGATTTGGGAAATCATGGCTACACCTTC
CATSRDLPHDLGNHGYTF
>TRBD2|TRBV20-1|TRBJ2-3|many
TGCAGTGCCCTTCCCCCGGGACTAGCTAGCACAGATACGCAGTATTTT
CSALPPGLASTDTQYF
>-|TRBV5-5|TRBJ2-7|-
TGTGCCAGCAGCTGGGGATGGACAGAGACCTACGAGCAGTACTTC
CASSWGWTETYEQYF
>-|TRBV10-2|TRBJ2-7|-
TGCGCCAGCAGTGACGTCAAAACCTACGAGCAGTACTTC
CASSDVKTYEQYF
>TRBD2|TRBV7-3|TRBJ2-7|-
TGTGCCAGCAGCGTTCTAGCGGGGGTTGGCGAGCAGTACTTC
CASSVLAGVGEQYF
>-|TRBV13|TRBJ2-3|-
TGTGCCAGCAGCTTATCGTATACAGATACGCAGTATTTT
CASSLSYTDTQYF
>TRBD2|TRBV7-3|TRBJ2-1|-
TGTGCCAGCAGCTTAGCGGGAGGGCTCAATGAGCAGTTCTTC
CASSLAGGLNEQFF
>TRBD1|TRBV14|TRBJ2-7|-
TGTGCCAGCAGCCAAGGACAGGGGAGCCGCTACGAGCAGTACTTC
CASSQGQGSRYEQYF
>-|TRBV7-8|TRBJ2-2|few
TGTGCCAGCAGCTTAGGACTAGTGAACACCGGGGAGCTGTTTTTT
CASSLGLVNTGELFF
>-|TRBV19|TRBJ2-1|-
TGTGCCAGTAAGGTGCAGGGGGGCAATGAGCAGTTCTTC
CASKVQGGNEQFF
>TRBD1|TRBV24-1|TRBJ2-7|-
TGTGCCACCAGTGATATAGGACAGGGGGCCTCCTACGAGCAGTACTTC
CATSDIGQGASYEQYF
>-|TRBV2|TRBJ2-5|-
TGTGCCAGCAGTGACCCAGCCGGTAACGGAGGAGAGACCCAGTACTTC
CASSDPAGNGGETQYF
>-|TRBV2|TRBJ1-5|-
TGTGCCAGCAGTTTTGGACGCAATCAGCCCCAGCATTTT
CASSFGRNQPQHF
>-|TRBV7-3|TRBJ1-2|once
TGTGCCAGCAGGCCCCAGGGTGGAAGATATGGCTACACCTTC
CASRPQGGRYGYTF
>TRBD2|TRBV7-3|TRBJ2-2|few
TGTGCCAGCAGCTTATTGGGCGGGGGGGCCGCGAACACCGGGGAGCTGTTTTTT
CASSLLGGGAANTGELFF
>-|TRBV20-1|TRBJ1-1|-
TGCAGTGCCCCAGGGAAGGCTGAAGCTTTCTTT
CSAPGKAEAFF
>-|TRBV10-2|TRBJ1-1|-
TGCGCCAGCAGTGAGCCGGGGGGCACTGAAGCTTTCTTT
CASSEPGGTEAFF
>-|TRBV19|TRBJ1-6|few
TGTGCCAGTAAACAGGAAAGCTCCTATAATTCACCCCTCCACTTT
CASKQESSYNSPLHF